This T cell receptor beta chain was obtained from a study of blood T cell repertoires in COVID-19. Study-wide context: Sites across the United States, Italy and Spain contributed samples from acute and convalescent COVID-19. PBMCs, B-cell-depleted T cells, or T cells were the source of the cDNA or gDNA that made up the material.

Germline V CDR1 and CDR2: SGHTA, FQGNSA. CDR3 size: 14 residues. V was pared by 5 bases and J by 1 base, with 9 bases between. Patients in Seattle were enrolled during active infection, then followed longitudinally. This clone appeared a few times. How the authors handled the data: How many nucleated cells were present was estimated from reference gene primer amplification. Libraries were prepared by immunoSEQ multiplex PCR; TCRdb keeps only in-frame clonotypes and omits some of them. V, J and clone size are those of that table, while D and trimming were read from the DNA. The sample includes around 300,000 clones, about 91% of them seen just once.

The sequence was collected from a woman aged 25 to 39 with COVID-19, enrolled during active disease. Sequenced sample: peripheral blood. The chain couples TRBV7-2 to TRBJ1-3; D may be TRBD1 (5 bases). The CDR3 sequence is CASSRRDSGNTIYF. DNA of the CDR3: TGTGCCAGCAGCCGCAGGGATTCTGGAAACACCATATATTTT.